The T cell receptor beta chain described here comes from a study of shared clonotypes between healthy human individuals. Overall study findings and caveats: Several donors shared approximately 5% of their naive CD4 clonotypes. For sorted subsets, rarefaction showed incomplete sequencing despite large depth.

Generated by immunoSEQ multiplex PCR, the TCRdb table keeps only in-frame clones and is missing some. The sample lists hundreds of thousands of clones; 55% to 75% were seen once. This clone showed up many times. Its antigen is undetermined. This clonotype was obtained from a woman in her twenties or thirties in good health. The sequenced material came from memory CD4+ T cells sorted from blood. As for subset: CD45RA-negative fraction.

The chain's CDR3 is CASSSLWTTKSGNTIYF. CDR3 DNA: TGTGCCAGCAGCTCGCTCTGGACCACAAAATCTGGAAACACCATATATTTT. The chain has TRBV7-9 and TRBJ1-3; no definite D call. V was clipped by 4 bases and J by 1 base, with 17 bases between them. The CDR3 totals 17 residues. Germline CDR1 is SEHNR and CDR2 is FQNEAQ (reference sequence). The variable domain in full, with the rest retrieved from reference TRBV7-9 and TRBJ1-3, is DTGVSQNPRHKITKRGQNVTFRCDPISEHNRLYWYRQTLGQGPEFLTYFQNEAQLEKSRLLSDRFSAERPKGSFSTLEIQRTEQGDSAMYLCASSSLWTTKSGNTIYFGEGSWLTVV.